The entry below gives a single T cell receptor beta chain sequence along with its context. Per the germline V gene, CDR1 is SNHLY and CDR2 is FYNNEI. This CDR3 comprises 13 residues. The sample comes from a study of T cells expressing NK-cell markers. Study in general: Sorted CD3+CD56-NKG2C+, CD3+CD56+NKG2C+ and CD3+CD56+NKG2C- T cells supplied the TCR beta repertoires.

Libraries used 5'RACE template switching adding universal primer site and UMIs. Reprocessing the 5' RACE reads, TCRdb reports a single entry for every CDR3 protein and omits DNA. Its listing shows 250,000 to 300,000 distinct CDR3 sequences. The V call is TRBV2, the J call TRBJ2-5; TCRdb names TRBD1, which stays unverified in the absence of DNA. This TCR was sampled from a man aged 18 to 30 in good health. The sequenced material came from blood T cells: a sorted CD56 or NKG2C T cell subset, CD4+ or CD8+ T cells, or bulk PBMC T cells (not recorded which). The CDR3 protein is CASSGGLGETQYF.